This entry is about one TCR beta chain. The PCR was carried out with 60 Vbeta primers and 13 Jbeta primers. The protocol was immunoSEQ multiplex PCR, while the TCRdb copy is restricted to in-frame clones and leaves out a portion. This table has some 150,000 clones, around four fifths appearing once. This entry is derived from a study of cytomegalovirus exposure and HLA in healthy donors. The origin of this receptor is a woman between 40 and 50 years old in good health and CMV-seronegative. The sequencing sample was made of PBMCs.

CDR3 amino acids: CASSYSTGSPGNTIYF. The CDR3 DNA reads TGTGCCAGCAGTTACTCGACGGGGAGCCCTGGAAACACCATATATTTT. The gene calls are TRBV6-5 and TRBJ1-3; D not resolved. There are 16 residues in the CDR3. The germline CDR1 and CDR2 sequences are MNHEY and SVGAGI. Trimming pared 0 bases from V and 2 bases from J, leaving 11 bases between.